This record covers a single TCR beta chain. Its antigen is currently not known. Base-call qualities are not available, and no considerably larger clone is one nucleotide away. The data were obtained in a study of cytomegalovirus exposure and HLA in healthy donors (TCRdb year 2017). Describing the broader study: In an earlier analysis of about 560 of the donors, about 270 Gb of sequence data and just under 120 million unique TCR beta sequences from approximately 180 million T cells were reported. In addition to the first cohort of 500 to 850 subjects, a separate validation cohort of 100 to 150 different subjects was used. An earlier analysis of roughly 580 of the donors used high-throughput TCR beta sequencing to judge whether each TCR beta V gene segment behaved as functional or pseudogenic. Every repertoire in the discovery cohort had been generated on one and the same sequencing platform. Rather than drawing on any new phenotypic data, the later analysis identified candidate immune exposures from TCR beta sequences and the way those sequences occurred across donors. Donor age, sex, ethnicity and CMV serostatus were compiled alongside the repertoire data. The T cell repertoires of 666 subjects were profiled by immunosequencing and related to cytomegalovirus serostatus. The number of donors typed differed by locus, with 629-630 for A, B, C, DRB1 and DQB1, roughly 520 for DQA1, 606 for DPA1, and approximately 470 for DPB1. Among the approximately 400 genotyped donors, approximately 81% belonged to the genetic ancestry cluster associated with self-reported Caucasian donors. HLA typing included class I and class II loci at four-digit resolution. About 280 gigabases of sequencing data and around 85 million unique TCR sequences made up an early release that covered over 550 HLA-typed donors. A later genetic analysis took genome-wide SNP genotypes for about three fifths of the roughly 670 donors and used that subset as a discovery cohort. A later analysis re-examined previously published TCR beta repertoires from just over 650 donors and added high-resolution HLA genotyping to investigate patterns of TCR occurrence. The study was designed to test whether signatures of past pathogen exposure could be identified by cataloging public T cell receptors. High-throughput TCR immunosequencing, statistical association of individual TCRs with disease status, and machine learning were combined to predict cytomegalovirus infection status. Among a few hundred genotyped donors of the cohort, an average of about 240,000 unique TCR beta nucleotide sequences were sequenced per donor, around 20% of them non-productive. About five DR-DQ haplotypes were handled as single units for association and clustering, since linkage in the cohort was strong.

V drops 3 bases and J drops 6 bases, leaving 10 bases in between. Based on the germline V gene, the CDR1 and CDR2 sequences are SGHTA and FQGNSA. From the cysteine up to the phenylalanine, the CDR3 has a length of 13 residues. Of all the DNA, just the CDR3 is kept, 39 bases in frame from base 1. The cohort consisted of more than 650 healthy bone marrow donors. Cohort members were all nominally healthy when sampled, although unrecorded immune exposures were likely present. The donor tested CMV seropositive and was one of the 289 seropositive cohort members. A peripheral blood sample was collected from each donor, and TCR beta sequencing was performed on peripheral blood mononuclear cells. The Qiagen DNeasy Blood Extraction Kit was used to extract genomic DNA from the blood cell samples. Paper-wide results and their limitations: In a later analysis, HLA-associated TCR beta chains were found to be more clonally expanded and to have lower generation probabilities than equally common non-associated chains. The authors suggested that the approach could potentially be extended to other disease states and immunological phenotypes. In a later genetic analysis, a missense DCLRE1C variant was associated with V-gene and J-gene trimming of TCR beta chains, and the association was replicated in an independent cohort. Because counts were too low, about 15 rarely observed V segments, including chromosome 9 orphons, were left out of the earlier analysis of 587 of the donors. Strong co-occurrence of HLA alleles, especially DR and DQ, made assigning TCR associations to individual alleles difficult. Immune exposure information for the cohort was limited to CMV serostatus. Some IMGT-functional V segments, including TRBV6-2 and TRBV6-3, could not be distinguished by the 87-base-pair reads and were therefore excluded. The classifier was reported to diagnose cytomegalovirus status with high specificity and sensitivity in both the original cohort and the validation cohort. An earlier analysis of approximately 570 of the donors showed that most TCR beta V segments appeared in productive rearrangements either about 87% or about 30% of the time, which broadly matched IMGT annotations. Because HLA typing was unavailable for some donors at each locus, only the typed subset was used in association tests. Linkage disequilibrium might explain the correlated functional status among segregating V segments, but an unknown experimental factor could not be ruled out. A later analysis reported that several top co-occurrence clusters appeared linked to parvovirus B19, influenza, CMV and Epstein-Barr virus. While some public TCRs were present in many individuals, most TCR sequences turned up only very rarely across donors. In vitro tests confirmed that a few of the cytomegalovirus-associated TCR beta chains recognize cytomegalovirus antigens. In the study, roughly 160 TCR beta chains were listed as associated with cytomegalovirus. In a later analysis, around 17,000 TCR beta sequences were associated with specific HLA alleles at a false discovery rate of 0.05. A later genetic analysis reported fewer N-insertions in productive TCRs among donors in an Asian-associated ancestry cluster than the approximately 670-donor mean. This cohort had only TCR beta chains sequenced, and the lack of alpha or paired-chain data limited which features could be detected. The sequencing pipeline was judged likely to have produced a cluster of highly shared sequence variants as a technical artifact. Sequencing depth was assumed to be roughly uniform across donors in the presence/absence analyses, though that assumption may not hold. A later analysis found that TCR association rates varied across HLA loci, with DRB1 alleles showing the most associated TCRs and HLA-C alleles the fewest. Most CMV-associated TCR beta chains appeared to be HLA-restricted in a later analysis, and the HLA associations seemed to be driven largely by CMV exposure. A further reported finding was that TCR beta sequences accurately predicted the HLA-A and HLA-B alleles for most subjects in the first cohort.

The method was the immunoSEQ multiplex PCR assay. The multiplex PCR relied on a mix of 60 forward primers for TCR Vbeta segments and 13 reverse primers for TCR Jbeta segments. A multiplex PCR assay on genomic DNA amplified the CDR3 region of rearranged TCR beta genes. The Illumina HiSeq System was used to sequence the amplified TCR beta libraries as 87-base-pair reads. As for the original processing: A later analysis tallied 80 million to 95 million unique TCR beta chains across the 610 or so repertoires, and some 12 million of those chains were shared by two or more donors. Raw reads were error-corrected and collapsed into unique sequences with a nearest-neighbor algorithm that merged closely related sequences to remove PCR and sequencing errors. Alignment of CDR3 sequences to IMGT reference sequences was used to assign V, D and J gene segments. For a sequence to be retained, a match of at least six nucleotides was required to both a V gene segment and a J gene segment. A rearrangement counted as productive if the CDR3 had no stop codons and remained in frame with V and J, and every other rearrangement counted as non-productive. CDR3 was defined according to IMGT convention as the region running from the second conserved V-encoded cysteine to the conserved J-encoded phenylalanine. The earlier analysis of 500 to 750 of the donors excluded any sequence lacking an unambiguous match to a single V gene segment. In an earlier analysis of around 600 of the donors, V segments were called functional above 56.7% productive rearrangements and were called segregating when the between-donor standard deviation exceeded 5%. A statistical classification framework was built for diagnosing cytomegalovirus status from the catalog of TCR beta chain sequences. In a later analysis, V and J genes were assigned by comparing TCR nucleotide sequences against IMGT/GENE-DB human TR gene sequences. In a later analysis, CDR3 sequences and most-parsimonious VDJ recombination scenarios were assigned using the TCRdist pipeline. A later analysis defined each TCR beta chain by its CDR3 amino acid sequence plus V-gene family, and excluded reads lacking a unique V-gene family. To address suspected cross-contamination and a sequencing artifact, a later analysis removed 550 to 750 highly shared, low-generation-probability nucleotide sequences. In a later analysis, a clonal expansion index was calculated for each public chain from normalized within-repertoire ranks of inferred template counts. In a later analysis, generation probabilities were computed using a VDJ recombination model fitted to out-of-frame rearrangements, and the results were checked against IGoR. Hypergeometric tests were used in a later analysis to score TCR-TCR, TCR-HLA and TCR-CMV co-occurrence, with a repertoire-size bias correction applied to the TCR pairs. To estimate false discovery rates, a later analysis permuted the HLA or CMV assignments 20 times. In a later analysis, co-occurring TCRs were grouped with DBSCAN, and TCRdist sequence similarity was added when clustering was performed within HLA-allele-positive subsets. For co-occurrence clustering, repertoires with fewer than 30,000 or more than 120,000 public chains were excluded, along with roughly 5 repertoires with anomalous nucleotide sharing. TCRdb limited this immuneACCESS table to in-frame rearrangements with V and J called. A share of clones is missing; checked studies link under half to unresolved V genes, and the rest is unexplained. That table gives V, J and clone size, and the DNA gave D and trimming. The sample contains 110,000 or so clones, roughly 73% of them found a single time. 8.5% to 10% of the sample is held by the ten biggest clonotypes.

This sequence was found in a woman aged 40 to 49 in good health and CMV-seropositive. The specimen sequenced was PBMCs. The rearranged chain carries TRBV7-2 and TRBJ2-3; no D gene call is confident. The CDR3 is CASSFSTGDTQYF. The bases are TGTGCCAGCAGCTTTTCGACTGGGGATACGCAGTATTTT.